Shown below are 30 T cell receptor beta chains from a single sample sequenced in a study of cytomegalovirus exposure and HLA in healthy donors. The PCR contained 60 Vbeta and 13 Jbeta primers. Profiled with immunoSEQ multiplex PCR; TCRdb holds only in-frame clones, not every one. The table records 150,000 to 200,000 clones, approximately 80% of them present only once. The source material was PBMCs. These receptors originate from a man aged 55 to 69 in good health and CMV-seronegative.

The V gene is TRBV6-6, the J gene TRBJ2-1; TRBD2 is a possible D gene (6 bases). This CDR3 has 16 amino acids. Trimming stripped 2 bases from V and 9 bases from J, with 20 bases between. CDR1 and CDR2 (germline): MNHNY, SVGAGI (reference sequence). CDR3 in DNA: TGTGCCAGCAGTTACCGAACTTCCGGGACTCAATCTGAGCAGTTCTTC. It is translated as CASSYRTSGTQSEQFF.

The V gene is TRBV5-4, the J gene TRBJ1-2; no reliable D call. Trimming left V 4 bases short and J 8 bases short, with 15 bases between. This CDR3 has 13 residues. The germline V gene encodes CDR1 SGHNT and CDR2 YYREEE (reference sequence). The DNA for the CDR3 is TGTGCCAGCAGCCCCGACAATCCCCAAGGCTACACCTTC. Its protein product is CASSPDNPQGYTF.

The V and J genes are TRBV27 and TRBJ1-2; 7 bases align to TRBD1. The CDR3 sequence is 13 residues long. Trimming cost V 3 bases and J 8 bases; bases outside gene matches: 6. Per germline, CDR1 MNHEY and CDR2 SMNVEV (reference sequence). The CDR3 is CASSFHRGEGYTF. The CDR3 DNA follows: TGTGCCAGCAGTTTCCACAGGGGCGAAGGCTACACCTTC.

This clone was seen a single time. The chain joins TRBV18 to TRBJ2-7, with D perhaps matching TRBD1 (5 bases). This CDR3 spans 13 amino acids. Trimming took 7 bases from V and 1 from J, leaving 11 bases between them. Germline CDR1 KGHSH, CDR2 LQKENI. CDR3 DNA: TGTGCCAGCTTCGAGAGACAGTCCTACGAGCAGTACTTC. Translating it yields CASFERQSYEQYF. The variable domain in full, completed from reference TRBV18 and TRBJ2-7, reads NAGVMQNPRHLVRRRGQEARLRCSPMKGHSHVYWYRQLPEEGLKFMVYLQKENIIDESGMPKERFSAEFPKEGPSILRIQQVVRGDSAAYFCASFERQSYEQYFGPGTRLTVT.

The CDR3 loop is CASSAISGAQETQYF. CDR3 bases: TGTGCCAGCAGTGCCATTAGCGGGGCCCAAGAGACCCAGTACTTC. The chain joins TRBV2 to TRBJ2-5; TRBD2 matches 8 bases. Germline V gene lookup returns CDR1 SNHLY and CDR2 FYNNEI. CDR3 size: 15 residues. Trimming cost V 4 bases and J 1 base; bases outside gene matches: 5. The full variable domain, its missing parts supplied by reference TRBV2 and TRBJ2-5, is EPEVTQTPSHQVTQMGQEVILRCVPISNHLYFYWYRQILGQKVEFLVSFYNNEISEKSEIFDDQFSVERPDGSNFTLKIRSTKLEDSAMYFCASSAISGAQETQYFGPGTRLLVL.

The chain carries TRBV4-2 and TRBJ2-7, with TRBD2 matching over 12 bases. Per germline, CDR1 LGHNA and CDR2 YNFKEQ. Trimming cost V 0 bases and J 0 bases; bases outside gene matches: 6. This CDR3 spans 18 amino acids. The CDR3 sequence: CASSQEERLAGASYEQYF. The CDR3 DNA reads TGTGCCAGCAGCCAAGAAGAGCGACTAGCGGGAGCCTCCTACGAGCAGTACTTC.

The chain couples TRBV27 to TRBJ1-2; 8 nucleotides align to TRBD1. This CDR3 spans 18 amino acids. Germline values: CDR1 MNHEY, CDR2 SMNVEV (reference sequence). V trimming: 5 bases; J trimming: 3 bases; junction bases outside the gene matches: 17. DNA for the CDR3: TGTGCCAGCAGTAGGAGGCAGCTTGGACAGGGCTTTCACTATGGCTACACCTTC. Translated: CASSRRQLGQGFHYGYTF.

The chain is built from TRBV6-1 and TRBJ1-3; D remains unclear. V lost 2 bases to trimming and J lost 2 bases, with 10 bases between them. The V gene's germline CDR1 is MNHNS and CDR2 SASEGT. This CDR3 has 15 amino acids. The CDR3 DNA reads TGTGCCAGCAGTGAACTCCCACAGCCTGGAAACACCATATATTTT. As protein: CASSELPQPGNTIYF.

CDR3: CATRDRDEDTQYF. The CDR3 coding sequence is TGTGCCACACGGGACAGGGATGAGGATACGCAGTATTTT. This rearrangement joins TRBV19 to TRBJ2-3; 9 nucleotides line up with TRBD1. Germline CDR1 reads LNHDA; CDR2 reads SQIVND (reference sequence). There are 13 residues in the CDR3. V lost 10 bases to trimming and J lost 6 bases; unmatched junction nucleotides: 8.

This clone was detected only once. This chain connects TRBV28 to TRBJ1-2; 8 bases map to TRBD1. The CDR3 has 14 amino acids. Germline V gene lookup returns CDR1 MDHEN and CDR2 SYDVKM. Trimming at V came to 6 bases and at J to 4 bases, leaving 7 bases not matched to a gene. The DNA of the CDR3 is TGTGCCAGCAGCCTCCCAGGGGGCGTCTATGGCTACACCTTC. It encodes CASSLPGGVYGYTF.

J is TRBJ2-5 and V is TRBV7-8; TRBD1 matches 10 bases. Germline-derived CDR1 and CDR2 are SGHVS and FQNEAQ. There are 17 residues in the CDR3. The V segment lost 1 base and the J segment 5 bases; nucleotides outside the gene matches: 10. In DNA, the CDR3 is TGTGCCAGCAGCTTAGGACCTGGGACAGGGGATTTGGAGACCCAGTACTTC. Translation gives CASSLGPGTGDLETQYF.

This rearrangement joins TRBV5-4 to TRBJ2-5, with TRBD1 as a possible D gene (6 bases). Trimming stripped 5 bases from V and 0 bases from J, with 11 bases between. Per the germline V gene, CDR1 is SGHNT and CDR2 is YYREEE (reference sequence). The CDR3 length is 14 residues. The DNA for the CDR3 is TGTGCCAGCAGGCCTCAGGGGTACCAAGAGACCCAGTACTTC. Encoded protein: CASRPQGYQETQYF.

This clone was observed once. The same CDR3 also results from other DNA sequences found in this sample. The chain links TRBV6-1 to TRBJ1-1; D uncertain. The CDR3 spans 16 residues. Trimming removed 0 bases from V and 2 bases from J, with 13 bases in between. Per the germline V gene, CDR1 is MNHNS and CDR2 is SASEGT. In DNA, the CDR3 is TGTGCCAGCAGTGAAGCTGGAGGGCGGGGAAACACTGAAGCTTTCTTT. This sequence encodes CASSEAGGRGNTEAFF.

The V and J genes are TRBV5-4 and TRBJ2-5; D gene unclear. The J call is in doubt because the DNA end fits TRBJ2-7 better. CDR1 and CDR2 from the germline V gene are SGHNT and YYREEE (reference sequence). CDR3 size: 13 residues. The CDR3 DNA sequence: TGTGCCAGCAGTAAATCTAATAGTTACGAGCAGTACTTC. Translating it yields CASSKSNSYEQYF.

The CDR3 DNA follows: TGTGCCAGCAGCTTGGCTGGACAGGGTTCCTACGAGCAGTACTTC. Translated, it gives CASSLAGQGSYEQYF. The chain combines TRBV5-4 with TRBJ2-7, with 8 bases aligning to TRBD1. From germline, CDR1 is SGHNT and CDR2 YYREEE (reference sequence). Losses at the gene ends were 0 bases for V and 1 base for J; bases not matched to a gene: 3. CDR3 length equals 15 residues. Complete variable domain (other parts from reference TRBV5-4 and TRBJ2-7): ETGVTQSPTHLIKTRGQQVTLRCSSQSGHNTVSWYQQALGQGPQFIFQYYREEENGRGNFPPRFSGLQFPNYSSELNVNALELDDSALYLCASSLAGQGSYEQYFGPGTRLTVT.

J is TRBJ1-5 and V is TRBV5-1, with TRBD1 matching over 10 bases. The CDR3 runs 17 residues. CDR1 SGHRS and CDR2 YFSETQ come from the germline V gene. The V and J ends lost 6 bases and 3 bases, in that order; junction bases with no gene match: 12. CDR3 DNA: TGCGCCAGCATTCTGAAGGGGACAGGGGATTTCAATCAGCCCCAGCATTTT. The encoded protein is CASILKGTGDFNQPQHF.

The CDR3 spells CASSPGQGAYYGYTF. The CDR3 DNA sequence: TGTGCCAGCAGCCCGGGACAGGGGGCCTACTATGGCTACACCTTC. This chain connects TRBV7-2 to TRBJ1-2, with 12 nucleotides matching TRBD1. This CDR3 has 15 amino acids. Germline CDR1 is SGHTA and CDR2 is FQGNSA. J was trimmed by 3 bases and V by 5 bases; bases with no gene match: 4.

The genes are TRBV5-6 and TRBJ2-5, with 7 bases identical to TRBD2. The assigned J gene may be wrong: the sequence end matches TRBJ2-7 better. The CDR3 is made up of 15 amino acids. From germline, CDR1 is SGHDT and CDR2 YYEEEE. The CDR3 sequence: CASSLGNGLAYEQYF. The CDR3 DNA sequence: TGTGCCAGCAGCCTGGGAAATGGACTAGCCTACGAGCAGTACTTC.

The chain combines TRBV5-6 with TRBJ2-7, with D possibly being TRBD1 (5 bases). Per germline, CDR1 SGHDT and CDR2 YYEEEE. The CDR3 covers 14 residues. V lost 1 base to trimming and J lost 3 bases, with 11 bases between them. The CDR3: CASSLLFRDYEQYF. The CDR3 region has the DNA TGTGCCAGCAGCTTGCTTTTCAGGGACTACGAGCAGTACTTC.

This chain links TRBV9 with TRBJ1-2, with 9 bases matching TRBD1. V trimming: 2 bases; J trimming: 6 bases; junction bases outside the gene matches: 5. This CDR3 is 14 amino acids long. Looked up from germline, CDR1 is SGDLS and CDR2 is YYNGEE. In nucleotides, the CDR3 is TGTGCCAGCAGCGTTGAGACAGGGGGGAATGGCTACACCTTC. Residues: CASSVETGGNGYTF.

The gene calls are TRBV5-5 and TRBJ1-1; D is uncertain. The CDR3 contains 12 residues. In germline, CDR1 is SGHKS, CDR2 YYEKEE (reference sequence). V was cut by 4 bases and J by 4 bases, with 8 bases left in between. CDR3: CASSRTSTEAFF. In DNA, the CDR3 is TGTGCCAGCAGCCGGACTAGCACTGAAGCTTTCTTT.

The genes are TRBV11-2 and TRBJ2-7; 10 bases match TRBD2. The ends lost 1 base at V and 4 bases at J; junction bases unmatched: 7. The CDR3 length is 16 residues. Germline loops: CDR1 SGHAT, CDR2 FQNNGV. The CDR3 reads CASSLVTSSGSYEQYF. CDR3 coding DNA: TGTGCCAGCAGCTTAGTAACGTCTAGCGGGAGTTACGAGCAGTACTTC.

The rearrangement uses TRBV19 and TRBJ2-5, with a tentative D call TRBD1 (6 bases). The CDR3 sequence is 16 residues long. Looked up from germline, CDR1 is LNHDA and CDR2 is SQIVND (reference sequence). Trimming cost V 1 base and J 5 bases, with 17 bases left between them. The CDR3 sequence is CASSIVGTGLGETQYF. As DNA, the CDR3 is TGTGCCAGTAGTATAGTAGGAACAGGGCTTGGGGAGACCCAGTACTTC.

The chain links TRBV4-2 to TRBJ2-7; 8 nucleotides agree with TRBD2. Trimming took 1 base from V and 3 from J; bases not matched to a gene: 8. From germline, CDR1 is LGHNA and CDR2 YNFKEQ. This CDR3 spans 16 amino acids. The CDR3 spells CASSQAGRGVLYEQYF. The CDR3 bases are TGTGCCAGCAGCCAAGCAGGGCGGGGGGTCCTCTACGAGCAGTACTTC.

This clone was detected a few times. The genes are TRBV7-9 and TRBJ2-7; no definite D call. Germline CDR1 SEHNR, CDR2 FQNEAQ (reference sequence). The CDR3 is 14 amino acids. Trimming left V 1 base short and J 5 bases short, with 12 bases between. The CDR3 spells CASSLGYRSDEQYF. CDR3 sequence (DNA): TGTGCCAGCAGCTTAGGTTACAGATCGGACGAGCAGTACTTC. The full variable domain, with the rest looked up from reference TRBV7-9 and TRBJ2-7, is DTGVSQNPRHKITKRGQNVTFRCDPISEHNRLYWYRQTLGQGPEFLTYFQNEAQLEKSRLLSDRFSAERPKGSFSTLEIQRTEQGDSAMYLCASSLGYRSDEQYFGPGTRLTVT.

The genes are TRBV6-5 and TRBJ1-1, with 8 bases lining up with TRBD1. The CDR3 spans 14 residues. Unmatched junction bases numbered 1, after V lost 0 bases and J lost 4 bases. In germline, CDR1 is MNHEY, CDR2 SVGAGI. In DNA form, the CDR3 reads TGTGCCAGCAGTTACTCGACAGGGGTCACTGAAGCTTTCTTT. Encoded protein: CASSYSTGVTEAFF.

The chain is built from TRBV2 and TRBJ2-6; 8 nucleotides align to TRBD2. Trimming cost V 7 bases and J 2 bases; bases outside gene matches: 22. CDR1 and CDR2 (germline): SNHLY, FYNNEI. The CDR3 loop spans 21 amino acids. The CDR3 DNA reads TGTGCCAGCACCGCGGGACAAGGACGGCGGGGGGTCCCTGCTGGGGCCAACGTCCTGACTTTC. It is translated as CASTAGQGRRGVPAGANVLTF.

V gene TRBV6-5 combines with J gene TRBJ2-1; 10 nucleotides agree with TRBD2. V lost 4 bases to trimming and J lost 5 bases; unmatched junction nucleotides: 8. This CDR3 has 16 residues. Germline CDR1 is MNHEY and CDR2 is SVGAGI. CDR3 nucleotides: TGTGCCAGCAGTTCCCTAAGCGGGAGGGCCCACAATGAGCAGTTCTTC. It codes for CASSSLSGRAHNEQFF.

The rearrangement uses TRBV7-8 and TRBJ2-5; 9 nucleotides align to TRBD1. Germline CDR1 SGHVS, CDR2 FQNEAQ. CDR3 size: 15 residues. V lost 5 bases to trimming and J lost 4 bases; unmatched junction nucleotides: 8. The CDR3 bases are TGTGCCAGCAGCCCTTTAGGGACAGGGCTAGAGACCCAGTACTTC. Its translation is CASSPLGTGLETQYF.

V usage is TRBV4-3 and J usage is TRBJ1-2, with D perhaps matching TRBD1 (6 bases). In germline, CDR1 is LGHNA, CDR2 YSLEER. The CDR3 is 14 residues long. Trimming removed 0 bases from V and 7 bases from J, with 12 bases in between. This chain's CDR3 is CASSQEWQGFGYTF. The DNA of the CDR3 is TGCGCCAGCAGCCAAGAGTGGCAGGGGTTTGGCTACACCTTC.